Presented here are 13 T cell receptor beta chains from one specimen sequenced in a study of blood T cells in healthy people across ages. Alongside a J-beta primer mix, a sample-barcoded 5' primer served in a second PCR lasting roughly 6 to 12 cycles. TCRdb reprocessed the 5' RACE reads with MiXCR, giving one entry per CDR3 protein. This table holds more than 1.4 million distinct CDR3 sequences, around two fifths found once. The sequencing sample was made of blood. All receptors come from a woman between 18 and 29 years old in good health.

The chain employs TRBV12-3 or TRBV12-4 and TRBJ1-2; no definite D call. Trimming removed 5 bases at V and 2 bases at J, with 6 bases between. This CDR3 region has 12 residues. The CDR3: CASSHSNYGYTF. The CDR3 region has the DNA TGTGCCAGCAGTCACTCAAACTATGGCTACACCTTC.

To note about this clonotype: The junction departs from germline at one end; a sequencing error may be responsible. This rearrangement joins TRBV25-1 to TRBJ2-7; D is unclear. This CDR3 has 16 amino acids. In germline, CDR1 is MGHDK, CDR2 SYGVNS. The CDR3 region is CASSDYLAVHSDEQYF. As DNA, the CDR3 is TGTGCCAGCAGTGATTATCTGGCGGTTCACTCCGACGAGCAGTACTTC.

This clonotype turned up a few times. The CDR3: CAISPAAFSSYEQYF. DNA of the CDR3: TGTGCCATCAGTCCCGCTGCCTTCAGCTCCTACGAGCAGTACTTC. The genes are TRBV10-3 and TRBJ2-7, with unresolved D. Germline V CDR1 and CDR2: ENHRY, SYGVKD. The CDR3 contains 15 residues. Trimming took off 5 bases at V and 0 bases at J, with 14 bases between the two ends.

The chain links TRBV12-3 or TRBV12-4 to TRBJ2-1; no clear D gene. The CDR3 has 13 residues. V was pared by 5 bases and J by 10 bases, with 15 bases between. Here the CDR3 DNA reads TGTGCCAGCAGTCAAAGGCATGGCGGAGAGCAGTTCTTC. Translated: CASSQRHGGEQFF.

The chain carries TRBV6-6 and TRBJ2-1, with unresolved D. This CDR3 region has 14 residues. The V gene lost 8 bases and the J gene lost 2 bases, with 13 bases spanning the gap. The germline V gene has CDR1 MNHNY and CDR2 SVGAGI (reference sequence). The CDR3, as DNA: TGTGCCAGCGCCCTTACTGATCCCTACAATGAGCAGTTCTTC. It codes for CASALTDPYNEQFF.

This clonotype has a handful of counts. This sequence joins TRBV5-6 and TRBJ1-2; tentatively, D is TRBD1 (5 bases). Trimming left V 4 bases short and J 2 bases short, with 12 bases between. CDR1 and CDR2 (germline): SGHDT, YYEEEE. This CDR3 has 14 amino acids. The CDR3 is CASSGHQGNYGYTF. The CDR3 DNA follows: TGTGCCAGCAGCGGGCACCAGGGAAACTATGGCTACACCTTC.

The V and J genes are TRBV6-2 or TRBV6-3 and TRBJ2-3; D possibly corresponds to TRBD2 (6 bases). Germline loops: CDR1 MNHEY, CDR2 SVGEGT. The CDR3 sequence is 12 residues long. The ends were cut back, 2 bases at V and 10 bases at J, with 10 bases in the middle. The CDR3 region is CASSYGRESQYF. The DNA of the CDR3 is TGTGCCAGCAGTTACGGTCGGGAGTCGCAGTATTTT.

The chain employs TRBV5-1 and TRBJ1-2; unclear D gene. Germline V gives CDR1 SGHRS, CDR2 YFSETQ. The CDR3 spans 14 residues. Trimming removed 0 bases at V and 6 bases at J, with 12 bases between. In DNA form, the CDR3 reads TGCGCCAGCAGCTTGGGGGCCACATCGGATGGCTACACCTTC. This codes for CASSLGATSDGYTF.

In its sample, this clonotype was seen a few times. The chain joins TRBV29-1 to TRBJ2-2, with D perhaps assigned TRBD1 or TRBD2 (5 bases each). Germline lookup yields CDR1 SQVTM and CDR2 ANQGSEA. Trimming left V 6 bases short and J 1 base short, with 12 bases between. The CDR3 is 14 amino acids. In nucleotides, the CDR3 is TGCAGCGTGCACCGGGACGGGAACACCGGGGAGCTGTTTTTT. Translating it yields CSVHRDGNTGELFF.

This clonotype was recorded many times. The chain links TRBV15 to TRBJ2-5; D ambiguous. The germline gives CDR1 LNHNV, CDR2 YYDKDF (reference sequence). V was shortened by 0 bases and J by 5 bases, with 4 bases between the two germline ends. This CDR3 region has 12 residues. The CDR3 DNA reads as TGTGCCACCAGCAGAGATCGGGAGACCCAGTACTTC. Translated: CATSRDRETQYF.

The rearrangement uses TRBV11-2 and TRBJ2-1, with D tentatively TRBD2 (6 bases). CDR3 length equals 14 residues. Germline V gene data show CDR1 as SGHAT and CDR2 as FQNNGV. The V end lost 1 base, the J end lost 8 bases, and 12 bases lay between the germline ends. Written as DNA, the CDR3 is TGTGCCAGCAGCTTAGGGGGGAGGATAGATGAGCAGTTCTTC. It yields the protein CASSLGGRIDEQFF. Drawing the rest from reference TRBV11-2 and TRBJ2-1, the complete variable domain is EAGVAQSPRYKIIEKRQSVAFWCNPISGHATLYWYQQILGQGPKLLIQFQNNGVVDDSQLPKDRFSAERLKGVDSTLKIQPAKLEDSAVYLCASSLGGRIDEQFFGPGTRLTVL.

This chain links TRBV2 with TRBJ2-1; 11 nucleotides align to TRBD2. In germline, CDR1 is SNHLY, CDR2 FYNNEI. The junction had 11 bases not matched to a gene; V was cut back by 6 bases and J by 13 bases. The CDR3 totals 14 residues. The CDR3 here is CASRTGTSGGTQFF. CDR3 in DNA: TGTGCCAGCAGAACCGGGACTAGCGGAGGGACCCAGTTCTTC.

This clonotype was observed a handful of times. DNA of the CDR3: TGCAGTGCTAGGGACCCCCACCCAGGGGCTGGTGGCTACACCTTC. Amino acid sequence: CSARDPHPGAGGYTF. The V gene is TRBV20-1, the J gene TRBJ1-2; D may be TRBD1 (6 bases). The CDR3 sequence is 15 residues long. The V end was cut by 3 bases, the J end by 7 bases, with 21 bases between. Germline CDR1 DFQATT, CDR2 SNEGSKA (reference sequence).